This T cell receptor (beta chain) was profiled in a study of cytomegalovirus exposure and HLA in healthy donors (dated by TCRdb to the late 2010s). The study in broad terms: An earlier analysis of some 550 of the donors reported approximately 290 Gb of sequence data and roughly 110 million unique TCR beta sequences from 150 million to 200 million T cells. An early release covering roughly 640 HLA-typed donors comprised about 310 gigabases of sequencing data and tens of millions of unique TCR sequences. Typing coverage varied by locus: 629-630 donors for A, B, C, DRB1 and DQB1; roughly 500 for DQA1; 600 to 610 for DPA1; some 470 for DPB1. The T cell repertoires of around 730 subjects were profiled by immunosequencing and related to cytomegalovirus serostatus. Four to six DR-DQ haplotypes were handled as single units for association and clustering, since linkage in the cohort was strong. The aim of the study was to test whether cataloging public T cell receptors could identify signatures of past pathogen exposure. HLA typing covered class I and class II loci at four-digit resolution. Genome-wide SNP genotypes for about three fifths of the roughly 670 donors were used in a later genetic analysis, which treated that subset as a discovery cohort. An earlier analysis of about 600 of the donors used high-throughput TCR beta sequencing to judge whether each TCR beta V gene segment behaved as functional or pseudogenic. The study combined high-throughput TCR immunosequencing, statistical association of individual TCRs with disease status, and machine learning to predict cytomegalovirus infection status. Donor age, sex, ethnicity and CMV serostatus were collected together with the repertoire data. A later analysis re-examined previously published TCR beta repertoires from more than 600 donors and added high-resolution HLA genotyping to investigate patterns of TCR occurrence. Of the approximately 400 genotyped donors, approximately 83% fell in the genetic ancestry cluster associated with self-reported Caucasian donors. Rather than drawing on any new phenotypic data, the later analysis identified candidate immune exposures from TCR beta sequences and the way those sequences occurred across donors. Across about 380 genotyped donors of the cohort, an average of about 220,000 unique TCR beta nucleotide sequences per donor were sequenced, and roughly a sixth of those sequences were non-productive. In addition to the first cohort of 500 to 850 subjects, a separate validation cohort of 120 different subjects was used. Every repertoire in the discovery cohort had been generated on one and the same sequencing platform. Paper-wide results and their limitations: Roughly uniform sequencing depth across donors was assumed in presence/absence analyses, although this assumption may not hold. Several of the top co-occurrence clusters appeared to be linked to parvovirus B19, influenza, CMV and Epstein-Barr virus, according to a later analysis. An association between a missense DCLRE1C variant and V-gene and J-gene trimming of TCR beta chains was found in a later genetic analysis and replicated in an independent cohort. The classifier was reported to diagnose cytomegalovirus status with high specificity and sensitivity in both the original and validation cohorts. Across donors, most TCR sequences were observed very rarely, whereas some public TCRs were present in many individuals. When HLA alleles, especially DR and DQ, strongly co-occurred, TCR associations were difficult to assign to individual alleles. A later genetic analysis reported fewer N-insertions in productive TCRs among donors in an Asian-associated ancestry cluster than the roughly 690-donor mean. Some IMGT-functional V segments, including TRBV6-2 and TRBV6-3, could not be distinguished by the 87-base-pair reads and were therefore excluded. Most CMV-associated TCR beta chains appeared to be HLA-restricted in a later analysis, and the HLA associations seemed to be driven largely by CMV exposure. Because HLA typing was missing for some donors at each locus, association tests included only the typed subset. A later analysis found that HLA-associated TCR beta chains were more clonally expanded and had lower generation probabilities than equally common non-associated chains. A cluster of highly shared sequence variants was judged likely to be a technical artifact of the sequencing pipeline. In the study, around 150 TCR beta chains were listed as associated with cytomegalovirus. A later analysis found that TCR association rates varied across HLA loci, with DRB1 alleles showing the most associated TCRs and HLA-C alleles the fewest. According to the authors, the approach could potentially be generalized to other disease states and immunological phenotypes. The only immune exposure information available for the cohort was CMV serostatus. In a later analysis, 15,000 to 20,000 TCR beta sequences were associated with specific HLA alleles at a false discovery rate of 0.05. In this cohort, only TCR beta chains were sequenced, and detectable features were limited by the absence of alpha or paired-chain data. The earlier analysis of some 560 of the donors excluded 15 to 20 rarely observed V segments, including chromosome 9 orphons, because counts were too low. A few of the identified cytomegalovirus-associated TCR beta chains were confirmed in vitro to be specific for cytomegalovirus antigens. A further reported finding was that TCR beta sequences accurately predicted the HLA-A and HLA-B alleles for most subjects in the first cohort. Correlated functional status among segregating V segments might be attributable to linkage disequilibrium, but an unknown experimental factor could not be ruled out. An earlier analysis of around 540 of the donors showed that most TCR beta V segments appeared in productive rearrangements either about 90% or about 30% of the time, which broadly matched IMGT annotations.

The germline V gene yields LGHNA for CDR1 and YNFKEQ for CDR2. The CDR3 measures 15 amino acids from cysteine to phenylalanine. Only CDR3 DNA is held: 45 bases, read in frame from base 1. The cohort consisted of approximately 670 healthy bone marrow donors. At the time of sampling, all cohort members were nominally healthy, though unrecorded immune exposures were likely present. The donor was CMV seronegative and belonged to the group of roughly 330 seronegative cohort members. Every donor gave a peripheral blood sample, and the peripheral blood mononuclear cells from that sample were used for TCR beta sequencing. Genomic DNA extraction from the blood cell samples was performed with the Qiagen DNeasy Blood Extraction Kit. Library creation used the immunoSEQ multiplex PCR assay. For the multiplex PCR, a mixture combining 60 forward primers for TCR Vbeta segments and 13 reverse primers for TCR Jbeta segments was used. Amplification of the CDR3 region of rearranged TCR beta genes was performed with a multiplex PCR assay on genomic DNA. The amplified TCR beta libraries were sequenced on the Illumina HiSeq System as 87-base-pair reads. The paper's processing steps were these. Across the 640 or so repertoires, a later analysis counted 80 million or so unique TCR beta chains, some 11 million of which were shared by at least two donors. Raw reads were error-corrected and collapsed into unique sequences by a nearest-neighbor algorithm in which closely related sequences were merged to remove PCR and sequencing errors. To assign V, D and J gene segments, CDR3 sequences were aligned to IMGT reference sequences. For a sequence to be retained, a match of at least six nucleotides to both a V gene segment and a J gene segment was required. Rearrangements were called productive when the CDR3 lacked stop codons and stayed in frame with V and J; all others were non-productive. CDR3 was defined according to IMGT convention as the region running from the second conserved V-encoded cysteine to the conserved J-encoded phenylalanine. In an earlier analysis of more than 550 of the donors, sequences lacking an unambiguous match to a single V gene segment were excluded. An earlier analysis of fewer than 750 of the donors called V segments functional above 56.7% productive rearrangements and segregating when the between-donor standard deviation exceeded 5%. A statistical classification framework was built to diagnose cytomegalovirus status from the catalog of TCR beta chain sequences. V and J gene assignment, in a later analysis, came from comparing TCR nucleotide sequences with IMGT/GENE-DB human TR gene sequences. Using the TCRdist pipeline, a later analysis assigned CDR3 sequences along with most-parsimonious VDJ recombination scenarios. In a later analysis, each TCR beta chain was defined by its CDR3 amino acid sequence together with its V-gene family, and reads without a unique V-gene family were excluded. A later analysis removed 550 to 700 highly shared, low-generation-probability nucleotide sequences to deal with suspected cross-contamination and a sequencing artifact. In a later analysis, a clonal expansion index for each public chain was calculated from normalized within-repertoire ranks of inferred template counts. A later analysis computed generation probabilities with a VDJ recombination model fitted to out-of-frame rearrangements, and checked the results against IGoR. Hypergeometric tests were used in a later analysis to score TCR-TCR, TCR-HLA and TCR-CMV co-occurrence, with a repertoire-size bias correction applied to the TCR pairs. In a later analysis, false discovery rates were estimated by permuting HLA or CMV assignments 20 times. In a later analysis, co-occurring TCRs were grouped with DBSCAN, and TCRdist sequence similarity was added when clustering was performed within HLA-allele-positive subsets. Co-occurrence clustering excluded repertoires with fewer than 30,000 or more than 120,000 public chains, plus five with anomalous nucleotide sharing. TCRdb retrieved this table from immuneACCESS and kept in-frame rearrangements only. Not all clones are present; in checked studies, unresolved V genes account for under half, and no reason is known for the remainder. V and J calls and clone size are as listed in that table; D and trimming were resolved from the DNA. The sample table contains roughly 130,000 clones; only one count was recorded for about 80% of them. The ten largest clones capture about 4% of the sample.

With regard to this clone: Its antigen is unknown. At one end, the junction sequence differs from germline, possibly due to a read error.

Recombination linked TRBV4-2 to TRBJ1-2, with TRBD1 perhaps the D gene, on 5 matching bases. The sequence was obtained from a woman aged 35 to 49 in good health and CMV-seronegative. Specimen: PBMCs. Read as DNA, the sequence is TGTGCCAGCACCCAAAGGGGCGATGGGAACTATGGCTACACCTTC. It translates to CASTQRGDGNYGYTF.